These 21 T cell receptor beta chains came from one sample sequenced in a study of blood T cells in healthy people across ages. A J-beta primer mix and a sample-barcoded 5' primer were used in a second PCR of about 7 to 12 cycles. TCRdb used MiXCR to reprocess the 5' RACE reads, holding one entry per CDR3 protein. The sample includes some 700,000 distinct CDR3 sequences, 22% of them seen just once. Material: blood. The receptors derive from a man aged 65-85 years in good health.

The V gene is TRBV11-2, the J gene TRBJ2-1; possible D gene TRBD2, 6 bases. Germline V gene lookup returns CDR1 SGHAT and CDR2 FQNNGV. V lost 8 bases, J lost 4 bases, and 15 bases lay in between. The length of the CDR3 is 14 residues. The DNA of the CDR3 is TGTGCCAGCGGGAGGACGGGACCTTACAATGAGCAGTTCTTC. Protein: CASGRTGPYNEQFF. The full variable domain, in which reference TRBV11-2 and TRBJ2-1 provide the parts outside the CDR3, is EAGVAQSPRYKIIEKRQSVAFWCNPISGHATLYWYQQILGQGPKLLIQFQNNGVVDDSQLPKDRFSAERLKGVDSTLKIQPAKLEDSAVYLCASGRTGPYNEQFFGPGTRLTVL.

J is TRBJ2-4 and V is TRBV2, with a weak D call TRBD1 (5 bases). V was cut by 6 bases and J by 4 bases, with 16 bases left in between. Germline loops: CDR1 SNHLY, CDR2 FYNNEI. This CDR3 is built from 15 residues. The CDR3 DNA is TGTGCCAGCAGACGCAGGGTTGGGGATAAAAACATTCAGTACTTC. It translates to CASRRRVGDKNIQYF.

This chain connects TRBV2 to TRBJ1-4; 7 nucleotides line up with TRBD1. V lost 0 bases, J lost 5 bases, and 3 bases stayed unmatched. Germline loops: CDR1 SNHLY, CDR2 FYNNEI. The CDR3 contains 15 residues. The CDR3 DNA reads as TGTGCCAGCAGTGAAGCGCTGACAGGGAATGAAAAACTGTTTTTT. This codes for CASSEALTGNEKLFF.

This clonotype was counted between two and nine times. The rearrangement links TRBV12-3 or TRBV12-4 to TRBJ1-5; 7 bases match TRBD1. The CDR3 contains 16 residues. The V segment lost 3 bases and the J segment 3 bases; nucleotides outside the gene matches: 8. CDR3: CASSFGGQPINQPQHF. CDR3 bases: TGTGCCAGCAGTTTTGGGGGACAGCCGATCAATCAGCCCCAGCATTTT.

V and J are TRBV19 and TRBJ1-1; no clear D gene. V lost 3 bases and J lost 5, with 10 bases in between. This CDR3 is built from 13 residues. Germline CDR1 is LNHDA and CDR2 is SQIVND (reference sequence). The CDR3 spells CASSIFFGTEAFF. The CDR3 DNA sequence: TGTGCCAGTAGTATTTTCTTCGGGACTGAAGCTTTCTTT.

This chain uses TRBV12-3 or TRBV12-4 with TRBJ2-1, with 7 nucleotides matching TRBD2. The CDR3 has 13 amino acids. V shed 2 bases and J 10 bases; nucleotides not matched to a gene: 5. Written as DNA, the CDR3 is TGTGCCAGCAGTTTACTTGGGGGAGGGGAGCAGTTCTTC. This encodes CASSLLGGGEQFF.

This sequence joins TRBV6-7 and TRBJ2-4; D not certain. TRBV6-7 carries the ORF label, with uncertain function. This CDR3 has 12 residues. The V gene lost 5 bases and the J gene lost 8 bases, with 10 bases spanning the gap. DNA for the CDR3: TGTGCCAGCAGTAACGACATGGACATTCAGTACTTC. Its protein is CASSNDMDIQYF.

This clonotype was seen only a few times. The chain couples TRBV7-2 to TRBJ1-1; D is possibly TRBD1 (5 bases). The CDR3 sequence is 12 residues long. The germline CDR1 and CDR2 sequences are SGHTA and FQGNSA. V was clipped by 5 bases and J by 11 bases, with 15 bases between them. CDR3 DNA: TGTGCCAGCAGCCAAGGGGAAGCCTGGGCTTTCTTT. Translated: CASSQGEAWAFF.

The gene calls are TRBV29-1 and TRBJ2-1; the match to TRBD1 covers 7 bases. CDR3 length equals 13 residues. Trimming removed 6 bases from V and 1 base from J; junction bases left unmatched: 3. Germline V gives CDR1 SQVTM, CDR2 ANQGSEA. The CDR3 DNA reads TGCAGCGTACAGGGGAATTCCTACAATGAGCAGTTCTTC. Amino acid sequence: CSVQGNSYNEQFF.

This clonotype appeared a few times. This sequence joins TRBV3-1 and TRBJ1-1; 9 bases are shared with TRBD1. The length of the CDR3 is 14 residues. Germline CDR1 reads LGHDT; CDR2 reads YNNKEL (reference sequence). J was trimmed by 9 bases and V by 0 bases; bases with no gene match: 5. CDR3 loop: CASSQDHRGLKAFF. The CDR3 coding sequence is TGTGCCAGCAGCCAAGATCACAGGGGGCTTAAAGCTTTCTTT.

The V call is TRBV27, the J call TRBJ1-2, with D maybe TRBD1 (6 bases). Germline loops: CDR1 MNHEY, CDR2 SMNVEV (reference sequence). The CDR3 loop spans 15 amino acids. Trimming removed 2 bases from V and 0 bases from J, with 10 bases in between. This CDR3 reads CASSLAAGANYGYTF. The CDR3 nucleotides read TGTGCCAGCAGTTTAGCGGCAGGGGCTAACTATGGCTACACCTTC.

The rearrangement joins TRBV24-1 to TRBJ2-1; 10 bases align to TRBD1. V lost 4 bases and J lost 5; bases outside the gene matches: 4. The CDR3 is 15 residues long. CDR1 and CDR2 from the germline V gene are KGHDR and SFDVKD. The CDR3, as DNA: TGTGCCACCAGTGAGACCGGGACAGGGGACAATGAGCAGTTCTTC. Protein: CATSETGTGDNEQFF.

The rearrangement uses TRBV20-1 and TRBJ2-4, with 10 bases fitting TRBD2. The CDR3 sequence is 16 residues long. The germline V gene encodes CDR1 DFQATT and CDR2 SNEGSKA (reference sequence). V lost 4 bases, J lost 0 bases, and 6 bases stayed unmatched. The CDR3 nucleotides read TGCAGTGCTATCAGCGGGGGGGTAGTAGCCAAAAACATTCAGTACTTC. Translating it yields CSAISGGVVAKNIQYF.

This clonotype has just a few counts. The V call is TRBV7-8, the J call TRBJ1-1; D ambiguous. The CDR3 is made up of 13 amino acids. Germline V CDR1 and CDR2: SGHVS, FQNEAQ. V was clipped by 7 bases and J by 10 bases, with 19 bases between them. CDR3 bases: TGTGCCAGCAACAATATAAAGGGAATCGGAGCTTTCTTT. This sequence encodes CASNNIKGIGAFF.

Many counts were recorded for this clonotype. This sequence joins TRBV28 and TRBJ1-2; D is perhaps TRBD1 (6 bases). The CDR3 spans 15 residues. The germline gives CDR1 MDHEN, CDR2 SYDVKM. The ends were cut back, 4 bases at V and 7 bases at J, with 19 bases in the middle. The CDR3 is CASSSPRGALAGYTF. CDR3 coding DNA: TGTGCCAGCAGTTCCCCTCGGGGGGCTCTCGCTGGCTACACCTTC.

The table lists this clonotype with a few counts. The chain carries TRBV28 and TRBJ2-1, with TRBD2 as a possible D gene (6 bases). TRBJ2-5 matches the DNA end more closely, so the J call is doubtful. The length of the CDR3 is 14 residues. Looked up from germline, CDR1 is MDHEN and CDR2 is SYDVKM. CDR3 coding DNA: TGTGCCAGCAGTTTTGTCGGGGGTCAAGAGACCCAGTACTTC. This translates into CASSFVGGQETQYF.

Notes on this clonotype: The junction differs from germline at one of its ends, possibly a read error. The chain uses TRBV9 and TRBJ1-3, with TRBD1 as a possible D gene (5 bases). The CDR3 totals 14 residues. The germline gives CDR1 SGDLS, CDR2 YYNGEE. CDR3 DNA sequence: TGTGCCAGCAGCGTTGACAGCTCTGGAAACACCATACATTTT. Its translation is CASSVDSSGNTIHF.

The V gene is TRBV6-1, the J gene TRBJ2-5, with 11 positions matching TRBD2. Germline V gene sequence: CDR1 MNHNS, CDR2 SASEGT. J gave up 1 base and V 6 bases, and 13 bases lay outside the gene matches. The CDR3 totals 18 residues. CDR3 protein: CASRGGTSGGGPQETQYF. CDR3 nucleotide sequence: TGTGCCAGCAGAGGAGGGACTAGCGGAGGGGGGCCCCAAGAGACCCAGTACTTC.

The chain links TRBV5-1 to TRBJ1-4; TRBD1 matches 7 bases. The V gene's germline CDR1 is SGHRS and CDR2 YFSETQ. The junction had 3 bases not matched to a gene; V was cut back by 4 bases and J by 0 bases. The CDR3 consists of 15 residues. The CDR3 DNA reads TGCGCCAGCAGCATAGGGACAGCAACTAATGAAAAACTGTTTTTT. Translating gives CASSIGTATNEKLFF.

The chain employs TRBV7-2 and TRBJ1-4, with D tentatively TRBD1 (5 bases). Germline V lookup: CDR1 SGHTA, CDR2 FQGNSA. The CDR3 totals 15 residues. Trimming shortened V by 5 bases and J by 8 bases, and 18 bases separated the two germline ends. In nucleotides, the CDR3 is TGTGCCAGCAGCGGGGCGGGACGGCAACTAGAAAAACTGTTTTTT. Its translation: CASSGAGRQLEKLFF.

This chain links TRBV6-1 with TRBJ2-7, with 7 bases fitting TRBD1. This CDR3 is 13 amino acids long. Germline values: CDR1 MNHNS, CDR2 SASEGT. The J segment lost 5 bases and the V segment lost 9 bases, leaving 10 bases of the junction unmatched. CDR3: CASLGQPLHEQYV. CDR3 nucleotide sequence: TGTGCCAGTTTGGGACAGCCTCTTCACGAGCAGTACGTC.